The 23 T cell receptor beta chains given below trace back to one sample, sequenced in a study of blood T cell repertoires in COVID-19. The protocol was immunoSEQ multiplex PCR, while the TCRdb copy is restricted to in-frame clones and leaves out a portion. The sample has 150,000 to 200,000 clones, 82% seen once. The material sequenced was PBMCs or T cells enriched from blood (not recorded which). The receptors were sampled from a man aged 50 to 60 who had recovered from COVID-19.

The V and J genes are TRBV9 and TRBJ2-1; D is possibly TRBD2 (6 bases). CDR1 is SGDLS, CDR2 YYNGEE, per germline. The CDR3 extends over 13 amino acids. V shed 6 bases and J shed 4 bases, with 11 bases lying between them. The CDR3, as DNA: TGTGCCAGCACCCCTCGGGGGTACAATGAGCAGTTCTTC. Translated, it gives CASTPRGYNEQFF.

V and J are TRBV2 and TRBJ1-3; 7 nucleotides align to TRBD1. Germline CDR1 and CDR2: SNHLY and FYNNEI. The junction had 4 bases not matched to a gene; V was cut back by 6 bases and J by 8 bases. The CDR3 sequence is 12 residues long. The DNA for the CDR3 is TGTGCCAGCAGACAGGGGATCGACACCATATATTTT. Its protein is CASRQGIDTIYF.

The chain joins TRBV21-1 to TRBJ2-3; TRBD2 is the table's D call, not checked against the DNA. TRBV21-1 is described as a pseudogene. The CDR3 consists of 13 residues. CDR3 residues: CASSRPGGGTQYF. The CDR3, as DNA: TGTGCCAGCAGCAGGCCAGGAGGTGGTACGCAGTATTTT.

This chain uses TRBV15 with TRBJ1-1, with D maybe TRBD1 (6 bases). There are 18 residues in the CDR3. V shed 1 base and J shed 1 base, with 19 bases lying between them. Germline V gene lookup returns CDR1 LNHNV and CDR2 YYDKDF (reference sequence). DNA for the CDR3: TGTGCCACCAGCAGAGCAAGAACAGGGCTAAGTCGGAACACTGAAGCTTTCTTT. Its protein is CATSRARTGLSRNTEAFF. Looking up the rest from reference TRBV15 and TRBJ1-1 gives the full variable domain: DAMVIQNPRYQVTQFGKPVTLSCSQTLNHNVMYWYQQKSSQAPKLLFHYYDKDFNNEADTPDNFQSRRPNTSFCFLDIRSPGLGDTAMYLCATSRARTGLSRNTEAFFGQGTRLTVV.

This clone was recorded once. V and J are TRBV10-3 and TRBJ2-7; D gene uncertain. V was cut by 6 bases and J by 2 bases, with 11 bases left in between. This CDR3 spans 13 amino acids. Per germline, CDR1 ENHRY and CDR2 SYGVKD. The CDR3 here is CAISGSETYEQYF. DNA for the CDR3: TGTGCCATCAGCGGGTCGGAGACCTACGAGCAGTACTTC.

V is TRBV7-3 and J is TRBJ1-3, with D unresolved. V was trimmed by 6 bases and J by 7 bases, leaving 10 bases between them. The CDR3 spans 12 residues. Germline-derived CDR1 and CDR2 are SGHTA and FQGTGA. The chain's CDR3 is CASSLAGNTIYF. For the CDR3, the DNA is TGTGCCAGCAGTCTAGCGGGTAACACCATATATTTT.

V and J are TRBV5-1 and TRBJ1-1; the D is unclear. V gave up 3 bases and J gave up 1 base, with 13 bases separating them. This CDR3 is 15 amino acids long. The germline V gene encodes CDR1 SGHRS and CDR2 YFSETQ. This CDR3 reads CASSSPFRGNTEAFF. The CDR3 nucleotides read TGCGCCAGCAGCTCGCCGTTTCGGGGGAACACTGAAGCTTTCTTT.

V and J are TRBV5-3 and TRBJ1-6, with TRBD1 identical over 7 bases. TRBV5-3 is classed as an ORF, of uncertain function. Unmatched junction bases numbered 3, after V lost 4 bases and J lost 11 bases. This CDR3 spans 12 amino acids. The CDR3 region has the DNA TGTGCCAGAAGCCGACAGGGAGCACCCCTCCACTTT. Translated, it gives CARSRQGAPLHF.

The chain recombines TRBV28 with TRBJ1-2; 8 bases align to TRBD1. The CDR3 contains 14 residues. V dropped 5 bases and J dropped 6; count of bases not matched to a gene: 8. Germline V lookup: CDR1 MDHEN, CDR2 SYDVKM. The CDR3 nucleotides read TGTGCCAGCAGTCCAGGGGGCGCCCCGGATGGCTACACCTTC. This translates into CASSPGGAPDGYTF.

The chain carries TRBV5-1 and TRBJ2-1, with TRBD2 identical over 11 bases. CDR1 and CDR2 from the germline V gene are SGHRS and YFSETQ. The CDR3 sequence is 15 residues long. The J segment lost 5 bases and the V segment lost 4 bases, leaving 5 bases of the junction unmatched. The CDR3 coding sequence is TGCGCCAGCAGCGGACTAGCGGGCCGGAACAATGAGCAGTTCTTC. It codes for CASSGLAGRNNEQFF.

This clone was seen a single time. V gene TRBV6-5 combines with J gene TRBJ2-5; D is possibly TRBD1 (6 bases). The germline V gene has CDR1 MNHEY and CDR2 SVGAGI. This CDR3 is built from 15 residues. Trimming took off 10 bases at V and 1 base at J, with 19 bases between the two ends. The CDR3 DNA follows: TGTGCCACCAAACCGAGGCAGGGGACCCAAGAGACCCAGTACTTC. Encoded protein: CATKPRQGTQETQYF.

V and J are TRBV28 and TRBJ2-2; TRBD2 agrees at 9 bases. The length of the CDR3 is 16 residues. After removal of 7 bases from V and 6 bases from J, the junction contained 12 bases not matched to a gene. The germline V gene has CDR1 MDHEN and CDR2 SYDVKM. CDR3 sequence reads: CASIPGGGGAPGELFF. As DNA, the CDR3 is TGTGCCAGCATCCCCGGGGGCGGGGGGGCCCCCGGGGAGCTGTTTTTT.

This sequence joins TRBV9 and TRBJ2-7; TRBD2 is a possible D gene (6 bases). Trimming pared 4 bases from V and 10 bases from J, leaving 18 bases between. The germline V gene encodes CDR1 SGDLS and CDR2 YYNGEE. This CDR3 has 13 amino acids. CDR3 amino acids: CASSFPRDSNQYF. Here the CDR3 DNA reads TGTGCCAGCAGCTTTCCCCGGGACTCCAACCAGTACTTC.

The chain links TRBV15 to TRBJ1-2; possibly TRBD1 for D (6 bases). Germline V CDR1 and CDR2: LNHNV, YYDKDF (reference sequence). The CDR3 loop spans 15 amino acids. V lost 2 bases to trimming and J lost 5 bases, with 15 bases between them. CDR3 DNA sequence: TGTGCCACCAGCAGATCTCGGACAGCGAATTATGGCTACACCTTC. Translation: CATSRSRTANYGYTF. The variable domain in full, with the rest retrieved from reference TRBV15 and TRBJ1-2, is DAMVIQNPRYQVTQFGKPVTLSCSQTLNHNVMYWYQQKSSQAPKLLFHYYDKDFNNEADTPDNFQSRRPNTSFCFLDIRSPGLGDTAMYLCATSRSRTANYGYTFGSGTRLTVV.

In this sample, this clone turned up once. The chain has TRBV6-4 and TRBJ2-1; 12 bases are a match to TRBD2. The CDR3 runs to 14 residues. Germline CDR1 reads MRHNA; CDR2 reads SNTAGT. J gave up 8 bases and V 10 bases, and 9 bases lay outside the gene matches. The CDR3 loop is CATASSGGADEQFF. The CDR3 DNA reads as TGTGCCACCGCTTCTAGCGGGGGGGCCGATGAGCAGTTCTTC.

The V and J genes are TRBV7-2 and TRBJ2-3; 10 nucleotides agree with TRBD1. CDR1 is SGHTA, CDR2 FQGNSA, per germline. J gave up 5 bases and V 5 bases, and 4 bases lay outside the gene matches. The CDR3 spans 14 residues. CDR3 in amino acids: CASSPDRGQDTQYF. The CDR3 nucleotides read TGTGCCAGCAGCCCTGACAGGGGGCAAGATACGCAGTATTTT.

This clone came up once. V gene TRBV7-9 combines with J gene TRBJ1-2; D uncertain. Germline V gene data show CDR1 as SEHNR and CDR2 as FQNEAQ (reference sequence). Trimming shortened V by 2 bases and J by 1 base, and 14 bases separated the two germline ends. The CDR3 loop spans 16 amino acids. The DNA of the CDR3 is TGTGCCAGCAGCTTAATTTCCGAAGTCTATAACTATGGCTACACCTTC. Translating it yields CASSLISEVYNYGYTF.

This sequence joins TRBV6-1 and TRBJ1-5; unclear D gene. The V and J ends lost 3 bases and 6 bases respectively, with 6 bases between them. Germline V gene data show CDR1 as MNHNS and CDR2 as SASEGT. This CDR3 comprises 12 residues. The CDR3 is CASSDVSQPQHF. The DNA for the CDR3 is TGTGCCAGCAGTGATGTGAGTCAGCCCCAGCATTTT.

The chain joins TRBV6-5 to TRBJ1-1, with TRBD1 identical over 8 bases. There are 13 residues in the CDR3. The germline CDR1 and CDR2 sequences are MNHEY and SVGAGI. Trimming removed 10 bases from V and 1 base from J; junction bases left unmatched: 5. In DNA form, the CDR3 reads TGTGCCACCAGACAGGGGACGAACACTGAAGCTTTCTTT. Translated: CATRQGTNTEAFF.

The V gene is TRBV7-8, the J gene TRBJ2-5; 8 bases are shared with TRBD2. The CDR3 is made up of 16 amino acids. Germline V lookup: CDR1 SGHVS, CDR2 FQNEAQ. The junction had 9 bases not matched to a gene; V was cut back by 6 bases and J by 0 bases. The CDR3 region has the DNA TGTGCCAGCAGGACCGGGGGGGGCCTGTACCAAGAGACCCAGTACTTC. Its protein is CASRTGGGLYQETQYF. Filled out from reference TRBV7-8 and TRBJ2-5, the complete variable domain reads GAGVSQSPRYKVAKRGQDVALRCDPISGHVSLFWYQQALGQGPEFLTYFQNEAQLDKSGLPSDRFFAERPEGSVSTLKIQRTQQEDSAVYLCASRTGGGLYQETQYFGPGTRLLVL.

The chain links TRBV10-2 to TRBJ1-4; weak D call: TRBD1 (6 bases). This CDR3 is 15 amino acids long. Trimming stripped 1 base from V and 7 bases from J, with 13 bases between. Germline CDR1 is WSHSY and CDR2 is SAAADI. CDR3 nucleotide sequence: TGCGCCAGCAGTGAGTTTCAGGGGACGAGTGAAAAACTGTTTTTT. Amino acids: CASSEFQGTSEKLFF.

The CDR3 coding sequence is TGTGCCAGCAGCTTGGGACAGGGACTCCAGCCCCAGCATTTT. It specifies CASSLGQGLQPQHF. The J gene is TRBJ1-5, the V gene TRBV7-2; 9 bases are shared with TRBD1. The CDR3 has 14 residues. Per germline, CDR1 SGHTA and CDR2 FQGNSA. Losses at the gene ends were 3 bases for V and 7 bases for J; bases not matched to a gene: 4. Supplemented by reference TRBV7-2 and TRBJ1-5, the full variable domain reads GAGVSQSPSNKVTEKGKDVELRCDPISGHTALYWYRQSLGQGLEFLIYFQGNSAPDKSGLPSDRFSAERTGGSVSTLTIQRTQQEDSAVYLCASSLGQGLQPQHFGDGTRLSIL.

The chain couples TRBV3-1 (or the pseudogene TRBV3-2) to TRBJ1-6; D gene uncertain. Looked up from germline, CDR1 is LGHDT and CDR2 is YNNKEL (reference sequence). This CDR3 is 13 amino acids long. V was trimmed by 1 base and J by 9 bases, leaving 7 bases between them. The CDR3 spells CASSQGPGSPLHF. The CDR3 region has the DNA TGTGCCAGCAGCCAAGGGCCGGGTTCACCCCTCCACTTT.